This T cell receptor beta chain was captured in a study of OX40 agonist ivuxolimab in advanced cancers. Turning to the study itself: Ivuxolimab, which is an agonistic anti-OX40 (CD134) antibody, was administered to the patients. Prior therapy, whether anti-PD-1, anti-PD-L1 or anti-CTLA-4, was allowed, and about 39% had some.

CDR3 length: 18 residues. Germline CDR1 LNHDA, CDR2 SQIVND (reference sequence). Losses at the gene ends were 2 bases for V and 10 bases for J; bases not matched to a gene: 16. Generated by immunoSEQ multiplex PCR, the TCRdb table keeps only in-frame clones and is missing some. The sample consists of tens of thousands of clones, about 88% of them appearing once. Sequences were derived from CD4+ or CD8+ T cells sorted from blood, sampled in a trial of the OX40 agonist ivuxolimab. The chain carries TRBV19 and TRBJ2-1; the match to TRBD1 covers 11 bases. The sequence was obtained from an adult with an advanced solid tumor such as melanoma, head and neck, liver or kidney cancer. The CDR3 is CASSIYAGRGQGGLEQFF. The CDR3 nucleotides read TGTGCCAGTAGTATATATGCGGGTCGGGGACAGGGGGGATTGGAGCAGTTCTTC.